This TCR beta chain was identified in a study of vaccination and CD4 T cells after COVID-19. Whole-study findings and limits: Looking at convalescent patients, a median approximately 86% of reactive clones were present only post-vaccination.

Regarding treatment: roughly ten-day PBMC culture with coronavirus spike peptide pools or control peptides (ViraFEST assay). Before TCRs were sequenced, ViraFEST expanded antigen-specific T cells with peptide pools. On this clonotype: The antigen is not known.

At the Johns Hopkins FTIC core, DNA taken from cultured CD4+ T cells was sequenced by way of the Oncomine TCR Beta short-read assay. Genomic DNA extraction was carried out from cultured CD4+ T cells. One entry per CDR3 protein results from TCRdb running MiXCR on the PCR reads. The table lists fewer than 20,000 distinct CDR3 sequences, nearly 60% of them singletons. This specimen was CD4+ T cells from blood, cultured in vitro, taken before SARS-CoV-2 vaccination. This TCR was sampled from a human donor who had recovered from COVID-19.

CDR3 amino acids: CASSSITGFGNQPQHF. CDR3 nucleotides: TGTGCCAGTAGTTCCATAACAGGTTTCGGCAATCAGCCCCAGCATTTT. The chain joins TRBV19 to TRBJ1-5; D is perhaps TRBD1 (5 bases). Germline V gene sequence: CDR1 LNHDA, CDR2 SQIVND (reference sequence). CDR3 length: 16 amino acids. The V and J ends lost 5 bases and 2 bases respectively, with 16 bases between them.